One TCR beta chain is described in this entry. The sample belongs to a study of blood T cell repertoires in COVID-19. Across the study: Sources were T cells, B-cell-depleted T cells, or PBMCs; the material itself was cDNA or gDNA.

The repertoire was sequenced with immunoSEQ multiplex PCR; TCRdb's copy has only in-frame clones and lacks some. The sample lists about 200,000 clones, 75% to 90% occurring once. Participants were placed into cohorts based on the clinical history they reported. Sequencing was carried out using PBMCs or T cells enriched from blood (not recorded which). The sequence was collected from a man younger than 45 who had recovered from COVID-19.

The CDR3 nucleotides read TGTGCCAGCAGCCCCCGGCAGGGGCTGAGCTCCTATAATTCACCCCTCCACTTT. This codes for CASSPRQGLSSYNSPLHF. The rearrangement joins TRBV14 to TRBJ1-6, with D perhaps TRBD1 (6 bases). Germline lookup yields CDR1 SGHDN and CDR2 FVKESK. V was pared by 4 bases and J by 0 bases, with 16 bases between. CDR3 size: 18 residues.